The 5 T cell receptor beta chains in this list originate from one sample, sequenced in a study of T-cell memory formation after mild COVID-19. MiXCR, applied by TCRdb to the 5' RACE reads, yields one record per CDR3 protein. The sample records roughly 620,000 distinct CDR3 sequences, more than 15% being singletons. Sequenced material: PBMCs or a T cell subset sorted from them (not recorded which). The origin of the receptors is an adult woman who had mild COVID-19 (a few samples of this study predate the infection). Cell type and time point are not known.

The chain couples TRBV27 to TRBJ1-2; tentative D call: TRBD1 (5 bases). The CDR3 covers 16 residues. In germline, CDR1 is MNHEY, CDR2 SMNVEV (reference sequence). Trimming left V 1 base short and J 3 bases short, with 15 bases between. The CDR3 here is CASSLYGRGRDYGYTF. The CDR3, as DNA: TGTGCCAGCAGTTTATATGGAAGGGGCAGGGACTATGGCTACACCTTC.

The chain employs TRBV13 and TRBJ2-1, with D hard to call. The CDR3 has 15 amino acids. The V and J ends lost 0 bases and 6 bases respectively, with 12 bases between them. The germline V gene has CDR1 PRHDT and CDR2 FYEKMQ (reference sequence). CDR3: CASSLGGLAVNEQFF. The DNA of the CDR3 is TGTGCCAGCAGCTTAGGGGGCTTAGCAGTCAATGAGCAGTTCTTC.

This clonotype has more than one count but fewer than ten. The chain is built from TRBV18 and TRBJ2-7; no clear D gene. The V and J ends lost 3 bases and 0 bases respectively, with 9 bases between them. Germline values: CDR1 KGHSH, CDR2 LQKENI. The CDR3 spans 14 residues. CDR3 loop: CASSPDVNSYEQYF. CDR3 coding DNA: TGTGCCAGCTCACCGGACGTAAACTCCTACGAGCAGTACTTC. The entire variable domain, with the rest obtained from reference TRBV18 and TRBJ2-7, is as follows: NAGVMQNPRHLVRRRGQEARLRCSPMKGHSHVYWYRQLPEEGLKFMVYLQKENIIDESGMPKERFSAEFPKEGPSILRIQQVVRGDSAAYFCASSPDVNSYEQYFGPGTRLTVT.

Only a few counts were recorded for this clonotype. The chain joins TRBV10-3 to TRBJ2-3, with a possible D match to TRBD2 (5 bases). The CDR3 consists of 17 residues. The V and J ends lost 4 bases and 0 bases respectively, with 17 bases between them. Germline-derived CDR1 and CDR2 are ENHRY and SYGVKD. DNA of the CDR3: TGTGCCATCAGTGGGGGAGAGCACCGGTTTAGCACAGATACGCAGTATTTT. Translating gives CAISGGEHRFSTDTQYF.

This clonotype was picked up a small number of times. The rearrangement links TRBV5-1 to TRBJ1-1; D might be TRBD1 (6 bases). The CDR3 runs 13 residues. Germline lookup yields CDR1 SGHRS and CDR2 YFSETQ. V was trimmed by 7 bases and J by 5 bases, leaving 15 bases between them. The chain's CDR3 is CASAEGVGTEAFF. The DNA for the CDR3 is TGCGCCAGCGCCGAGGGGGTCGGAACTGAAGCTTTCTTT.